This TCR beta chain was sequenced for a study of OX40 agonist ivuxolimab in advanced cancers. Whole-study results and caveats: Dosing at 0.1 to 3.0 mg/kg was accompanied by clonal expansion of CD4+ and CD8+ blood T cells by week 6.

This CDR3 spans 15 amino acids. V lost 0 bases and J lost 4; bases outside the gene matches: 4. Germline V gene lookup returns CDR1 SGHNT and CDR2 YYREEE (reference sequence). The repertoire was sequenced with immunoSEQ multiplex PCR; TCRdb's copy has only in-frame clones and lacks some. The table lists some 49,000 clones, 65% to 85% of them singletons. Details on this clone: Its antigen is currently unknown.

The receptor's source is an adult with an advanced solid tumor such as melanoma, head and neck, liver or kidney cancer. This chain uses TRBV5-4 with TRBJ2-1; the match to TRBD2 covers 7 bases. The input for sequencing was CD4+ or CD8+ T cells sorted from blood, taken in a trial of the OX40 agonist ivuxolimab. CDR3 protein: CASSLAGGYYNEQFF. CDR3 nucleotides: TGTGCCAGCAGCTTGGCGGGGGGTTATTACAATGAGCAGTTCTTC.